What follows are 18 T cell receptor beta chains derived from one specimen sequenced in a study of preoperative IRX-2 immunotherapy in early breast cancer. Here immunoSEQ multiplex PCR was the method, and the copy in TCRdb shows in-frame clones only, minus some. Of approximately 44,000 clones in the sample, about 95% were seen once. Treatment given: preoperative locoregional IRX-2 cytokine immunotherapy. Sequencing used tumor tissue, obtained after IRX-2 immunotherapy. Every receptor here comes from a human donor with breast cancer.

The CDR3 protein is CASSPGLGYTF. CDR3 DNA sequence: TGTGCCAGCAGCCCCGGCCTTGGCTACACCTTC. The chain uses TRBV6-5 and TRBJ1-2; no clear D. The CDR3 contains 11 residues. V lost 6 bases and J lost 7, with 9 bases in between. Germline V gene sequence: CDR1 MNHEY, CDR2 SVGAGI.

V usage is TRBV29-1 and J usage is TRBJ2-3; no reliable D call. With 5 bases removed from V and 8 bases from J, the gap between germline ends came to 20 bases. Germline lookup yields CDR1 SQVTM and CDR2 ANQGSEA. The CDR3 is 14 amino acids. CDR3 bases: TGCAGCGTTTGTTCCCGACTGGCACAGACTACGCAGTATTTT. Its translation: CSVCSRLAQTTQYF.

The chain carries TRBV7-3 and TRBJ2-2; D is perhaps TRBD2 (7 bases). Trimming took 2 bases from V and 5 from J, leaving 15 bases between them. The CDR3 consists of 16 residues. Germline V gene lookup returns CDR1 SGHTA and CDR2 FQGTGA. The CDR3 DNA sequence: TGTGCCAGCAGCTTATCCCTAGGGGGGGGAACCGGGGAGCTGTTTTTT. Protein product: CASSLSLGGGTGELFF.

V gene TRBV6-1 combines with J gene TRBJ1-3; D possibly corresponds to TRBD1 (5 bases). The V and J ends lost 9 bases and 7 bases respectively, with 16 bases between them. Germline V lookup: CDR1 MNHNS, CDR2 SASEGT. This CDR3 spans 13 amino acids. The DNA of the CDR3 is TGTGCCAGTCACGGGGGAGGTTGGAACACCATATATTTT. Encoded protein: CASHGGGWNTIYF.

The V call is TRBV18, the J call TRBJ2-5, with TRBD2 matching over 14 bases. The CDR3 contains 16 residues. The germline V gene has CDR1 KGHSH and CDR2 LQKENI. After removal of 4 bases from V and 4 bases from J, the junction contained 5 bases not matched to a gene. The CDR3 DNA reads as TGTGCCAGCTCACGTTCGGGGACTAGCGGGGGAGAGACCCAGTACTTC. It encodes CASSRSGTSGGETQYF.

The chain combines TRBV30 with TRBJ2-7, with no clear D. V dropped 0 bases and J dropped 3 bases, with 9 bases sitting between them. Germline V CDR1 and CDR2: GTSNPN, SVGIG (reference sequence). The CDR3 is 13 amino acids. This CDR3 is CAWSVNLLYEQYF. In nucleotides, the CDR3 is TGTGCCTGGAGTGTAAACTTACTCTACGAGCAGTACTTC.

The chain carries TRBV7-8 and TRBJ2-1, with 9 bases that match TRBD2. This CDR3 is built from 15 residues. Germline assignment: CDR1 SGHVS and CDR2 FQNEAQ. J was trimmed by 7 bases and V by 2 bases; bases with no gene match: 6. The CDR3 DNA reads as TGTGCCAGCAGCTTACTTAGCGGGAGTGTAAATGAGCAGTTCTTC. It encodes CASSLLSGSVNEQFF.

The chain's CDR3 is CASSLGPSSMEYF. The CDR3 bases are TGTGCCAGCAGCTTAGGGCCGAGTTCTATGGAGTACTTC. This chain connects TRBV11-3 to TRBJ2-7, with D hard to call. The germline CDR1 and CDR2 sequences are SGHNT and YENEEA. The CDR3 contains 13 residues. Deletions cut 1 base from V and 11 bases from J, with 15 bases between.

The chain is built from TRBV7-7 and TRBJ2-2, with unresolved D. V lost 3 bases and J 1 base, leaving 6 bases between the germline ends. This CDR3 is built from 14 residues. CDR1 and CDR2 from the germline V gene are SSHAT and FNYEAQ (reference sequence). CDR3 region: CASSLDRNTGELFF. DNA for the CDR3: TGTGCCAGCAGCTTGGACCGGAACACCGGGGAGCTGTTTTTT.

J is TRBJ1-5 and V is TRBV28; D gene unclear. Germline CDR1 and CDR2: MDHEN and SYDVKM. The CDR3 length is 15 residues. With 6 bases removed from V and 0 bases from J, the gap between germline ends came to 12 bases. The CDR3 DNA is TGTGCCAGCAGCCCCGGACTGCATAGCAATCAGCCCCAGCATTTT. This encodes CASSPGLHSNQPQHF.

The rearrangement joins TRBV7-9 to TRBJ2-7; 9 bases fit TRBD1. J was trimmed by 2 bases and V by 3 bases; bases with no gene match: 5. The CDR3 consists of 15 residues. Germline V gene lookup returns CDR1 SEHNR and CDR2 FQNEAQ (reference sequence). The DNA for the CDR3 is TGTGCCAGCAGCTTCTGGACAGGGGCTACCTACGAGCAGTACTTC. Amino acid sequence: CASSFWTGATYEQYF.

The J gene is TRBJ2-6, the V gene TRBV5-1, with D perhaps TRBD2 (6 bases). Germline V CDR1 and CDR2: SGHRS, YFSETQ. The ends were cut back, 2 bases at V and 3 bases at J, with 9 bases in the middle. CDR3 size: 15 residues. CDR3 loop: CASSFGGSGANVLTF. The CDR3 DNA sequence: TGCGCCAGCAGCTTTGGGGGGAGTGGGGCCAACGTCCTGACTTTC.

J is TRBJ2-6 and V is TRBV30; tentatively, D is TRBD1 (5 bases). Germline-derived CDR1 and CDR2 are GTSNPN and SVGIG (reference sequence). V dropped 0 bases and J dropped 2 bases, with 8 bases sitting between them. The CDR3 totals 15 residues. In DNA, the CDR3 is TGTGCCTGGAGTGTCTTCAGGGCTGGGGCCAACGTCCTGACTTTC. Encoded protein: CAWSVFRAGANVLTF.

The rearrangement uses TRBV6-6 and TRBJ1-1, with D tentatively TRBD1 (5 bases). The germline V gene has CDR1 MNHNY and CDR2 SVGAGI (reference sequence). The V end lost 2 bases, the J end lost 1 base, and 8 bases lay between the germline ends. CDR3 length: 14 amino acids. For the CDR3, the DNA is TGTGCCAGCAGTTACCGAACAGGGAACACTGAAGCTTTCTTT. Translation: CASSYRTGNTEAFF.

The CDR3 loop reads CATSVWERGETQYF. CDR3 nucleotides: TGTGCCACCAGCGTTTGGGAGAGGGGAGAGACCCAGTACTTC. V gene TRBV15 combines with J gene TRBJ2-5; D is possibly TRBD1 or TRBD2 (5 bases each). The ends were cut back, 5 bases at V and 4 bases at J, with 14 bases in the middle. CDR3 size: 14 residues. In germline, CDR1 is LNHNV, CDR2 YYDKDF (reference sequence).

The rearrangement links TRBV18 to TRBJ1-2; maybe TRBD1 (6 bases). V dropped 3 bases and J dropped 1 base, with 12 bases sitting between them. Germline V CDR1 and CDR2: KGHSH, LQKENI. This CDR3 has 15 residues. CDR3 DNA: TGTGCCAGCTCACCTCCAGGGGTCCTTAACTATGGCTACACCTTC. Encoded protein: CASSPPGVLNYGYTF.

The genes are TRBV2 and TRBJ1-5; no clear D gene. Deletions cut 6 bases from V and 0 bases from J, with 15 bases between. Germline CDR1 and CDR2: SNHLY and FYNNEI. There are 16 residues in the CDR3. The CDR3: CASRNSTLYSNQPQHF. The CDR3 bases are TGTGCCAGCAGGAACTCGACACTCTATAGCAATCAGCCCCAGCATTTT.

The chain has TRBV7-9 and TRBJ1-3; D is ambiguous. Germline loops: CDR1 SEHNR, CDR2 FQNEAQ (reference sequence). V dropped 3 bases and J dropped 4 bases, with 13 bases sitting between them. This CDR3 is built from 15 residues. CDR3 nucleotides: TGTGCCAGCAGCTTCACGGGCAGTTCAGGAAACACCATATATTTT. It translates to CASSFTGSSGNTIYF.